These 16 T cell receptor beta chains were sequenced from one sample in a study of regulatory and conventional T cells in RAG deficiency (dated by TCRdb to 2016 to 2017). The library was made by the immunoSEQ multiplex PCR assay. Drawn from immuneACCESS, this table holds only the in-frame rearrangements with V and J called that TCRdb kept. Clones are partly lost; checked studies trace under half to an unresolved V gene and leave the rest unexplained. Present in this sample are tens of thousands of clones, around 95% of which were seen just once. The ten largest make up around 1.4% of the sample. Conventional CD4+ T cells were purified from blood as CD25-low CD127-high cells before genomic DNA extraction. Another study also made use of these data, one on regulatory T cells. As described in the second report: The multiplex PCR relied on 52 forward TRBV primers and 13 reverse TRBJ primers, and amplification bias was corrected through assay-based and computational methods.

Sequencing was carried out using CD25- CD4+ T cells sorted from blood. The receptors shown here come from a human donor in good health.

The chain links TRBV5-1 to TRBJ2-5; TRBD1 is a possible D gene (6 bases). The germline gives CDR1 SGHRS, CDR2 YFSETQ. With 3 bases removed from V and 4 bases from J, the gap between germline ends came to 10 bases. The CDR3 is 13 amino acids. The CDR3 DNA sequence: TGCGCCAGCAGCTCGACAGGCACAGAGACCCAGTACTTC. This translates into CASSSTGTETQYF.

This sequence joins TRBV6-5 and TRBJ2-3, with D unclear. Trimming removed 0 bases from V and 5 bases from J, with 9 bases in between. Per germline, CDR1 MNHEY and CDR2 SVGAGI. This CDR3 comprises 14 residues. The CDR3 region has the DNA TGTGCCAGCAGTTACTCCATGACTGGAGATACGCAGTATTTT. Translation: CASSYSMTGDTQYF.

The chain uses TRBV19 and TRBJ2-3, with TRBD2 matching over 7 bases. The CDR3 is made up of 14 amino acids. V lost 3 bases to trimming and J lost 2 bases; unmatched junction nucleotides: 2. Germline values: CDR1 LNHDA, CDR2 SQIVND (reference sequence). The CDR3 coding sequence is TGTGCCAGTAGTATTGGGGGGGTCACAGATACGCAGTATTTT. Its protein product is CASSIGGVTDTQYF.

This chain links TRBV4-2 with TRBJ2-7; 9 bases map to TRBD2. The V gene's germline CDR1 is LGHNA and CDR2 YNFKEQ. This CDR3 is 15 amino acids long. V was pared by 0 bases and J by 3 bases, with 3 bases of the junction left unmatched. CDR3 loop: CASSQEMRGGYEQYF. DNA of the CDR3: TGTGCCAGCAGCCAAGAGATGCGGGGGGGCTACGAGCAGTACTTC.

This clone was seen only once. V usage is TRBV7-9 and J usage is TRBJ2-1; D gene ambiguous. The CDR3 consists of 13 residues. Germline lookup yields CDR1 SEHNR and CDR2 FQNEAQ (reference sequence). The germline V and J ends were trimmed by 8 bases and 3 bases, with 11 bases remaining between them. The CDR3 loop is CASHISSYNEQFF. CDR3 DNA sequence: TGTGCCAGCCACATATCCAGCTACAATGAGCAGTTCTTC.

This chain connects TRBV6-5 to TRBJ2-1; D not certain. The CDR3 loop spans 12 amino acids. The germline V gene encodes CDR1 MNHEY and CDR2 SVGAGI. V gave up 5 bases and J gave up 9 bases, with 11 bases separating them. For the CDR3, the DNA is TGTGCCAGCAGTGCCCGCGGAACTGAGCAGTTCTTC. Its protein product is CASSARGTEQFF.

The chain recombines TRBV5-4 with TRBJ2-1; 8 bases match TRBD1. The CDR3 is 16 residues long. CDR1 is SGHNT, CDR2 YYREEE, per germline (reference sequence). The J segment lost 5 bases and the V segment lost 1 base, leaving 8 bases of the junction unmatched. The CDR3 sequence is CASSLIGKGQDNEQFF. CDR3 nucleotides: TGTGCCAGCAGCTTGATCGGAAAGGGACAGGACAATGAGCAGTTCTTC.

This clone appeared a single time. The chain combines TRBV18 with TRBJ2-2, with 8 bases lining up with TRBD2. CDR1 KGHSH and CDR2 LQKENI come from the germline V gene. V shed 6 bases, J shed 5 bases, and the junction held 17 bases outside the gene matches. The CDR3 has 18 residues. In DNA form, the CDR3 reads TGTGCCAGCTCCCAGCGGGGGCCGTTAGGGGGGTGGACCGGGGAGCTGTTTTTT. This sequence encodes CASSQRGPLGGWTGELFF. Filled out from reference TRBV18 and TRBJ2-2, the complete variable domain reads NAGVMQNPRHLVRRRGQEARLRCSPMKGHSHVYWYRQLPEEGLKFMVYLQKENIIDESGMPKERFSAEFPKEGPSILRIQQVVRGDSAAYFCASSQRGPLGGWTGELFFGEGSRLTVL.

This chain joins TRBV18 and TRBJ1-1; 9 bases are a match to TRBD1. Germline lookup yields CDR1 KGHSH and CDR2 LQKENI. The V and J ends lost 3 bases and 5 bases, in that order; junction bases with no gene match: 25. This CDR3 is built from 21 residues. The CDR3 DNA is TGTGCCAGCTCACCGAACTTCTTACCGGGACAGGGCTTTGTTGCGAGGACTGAAGCTTTCTTT. Translating it yields CASSPNFLPGQGFVARTEAFF.

This CDR3 reads CASLQGANTEAFF. The CDR3 DNA reads TGTGCCAGTCTCCAAGGGGCGAACACTGAAGCTTTCTTT. V is TRBV2 and J is TRBJ1-1; tentative D call: TRBD1 (5 bases). This CDR3 contains 13 residues. V lost 9 bases and J lost 1, with 12 bases in between. The germline V gene has CDR1 SNHLY and CDR2 FYNNEI.

This clone qualifies as large (0.1 to 1%). The gene calls are TRBV25-1 and TRBJ1-1; D remains unclear. The CDR3 has 14 residues. Germline lookup yields CDR1 MGHDK and CDR2 SYGVNS. The germline V and J ends were trimmed by 3 bases and 3 bases, with 11 bases remaining between them. CDR3 nucleotides: TGTGCCAGCAGTGATGGAGGGAAGGACACTGAAGCTTTCTTT. It yields the protein CASSDGGKDTEAFF.

The chain links TRBV10-3 to TRBJ1-3; D gene uncertain. Trimming pared 8 bases from V and 3 bases from J, leaving 14 bases between. Germline V gene sequence: CDR1 ENHRY, CDR2 SYGVKD. This CDR3 contains 14 residues. This chain's CDR3 is CAISLEGDGNTIYF. CDR3 DNA sequence: TGTGCCATCTCCCTGGAAGGAGATGGAAACACCATATATTTT.

V is TRBV7-8 and J is TRBJ1-2; 7 bases are shared with TRBD1. The V segment lost 5 bases and the J segment 6 bases; nucleotides outside the gene matches: 15. CDR1 is SGHVS, CDR2 FQNEAQ, per germline. The CDR3 is 16 residues long. CDR3 region: CASSPRIAGGTNGYTF. CDR3 DNA sequence: TGTGCCAGCAGCCCACGGATTGCAGGGGGTACTAATGGCTACACCTTC.

The chain joins TRBV19 to TRBJ2-3; 7 nucleotides align to TRBD1. Germline assignment: CDR1 LNHDA and CDR2 SQIVND (reference sequence). V was pared by 4 bases and J by 6 bases, with 4 bases of the junction left unmatched. The CDR3 runs to 13 residues. The CDR3 loop reads CASSKTGQDTQYF. CDR3 DNA: TGTGCCAGTAGTAAAACGGGACAGGATACGCAGTATTTT. Looking up the rest from reference TRBV19 and TRBJ2-3 gives the full variable domain: DGGITQSPKYLFRKEGQNVTLSCEQNLNHDAMYWYRQDPGQGLRLIYYSQIVNDFQKGDIAEGYSVSREKKESFPLTVTSAQKNPTAFYLCASSKTGQDTQYFGPGTRLTVL.

The chain links TRBV1 to TRBJ1-4; the table's D gene call, TRBD1, was not cross checked with the DNA. TRBV1 is a listed pseudogene. This CDR3 is 15 amino acids long. The CDR3 DNA is TGCACCAGCAGCAATAGACAGGGGGCTAATGAAAAACTGTTTTTT. This gives the protein CTSSNRQGANEKLFF.

This chain joins TRBV7-9 and TRBJ1-2; unclear D gene. The ends were cut back, 1 base at V and 5 bases at J, with 11 bases in the middle. The CDR3 has 14 amino acids. Germline-derived CDR1 and CDR2 are SEHNR and FQNEAQ (reference sequence). The DNA for the CDR3 is TGTGCCAGCAGCTTAGGTTCAGGACTGTATGGCTACACCTTC. This gives the protein CASSLGSGLYGYTF.